This TCR beta chain was retrieved from a study of CD8 T cells in ankylosing spondylitis. Study observations and caveats: Apparently characteristic of ankylosing spondylitis blood was a TCR beta motif (roughly 8 highly homologous variants). Some of the motif variants had earlier been found in reactive arthritis patients' fluid and blood. Disease-linked clones, CD8+, were relatively rare in peripheral blood. Clones tied to disease were said to be significantly enriched in matched ankylosing spondylitis synovial fluid.

A quantitative 5'-RACE method, one with molecular barcodes, was used to make TCR beta libraries. TCRdb fed the 5' RACE reads into MiXCR, producing one record per CDR3 protein. The sample holds around 890,000 distinct CDR3 sequences, 12% seen once. Ten or more counts support this clonotype. Antigen specificity is unknown. The sequencing input was blood, either unsorted or a sorted T cell fraction (not recorded which). The receptor was derived from a male donor with ankylosing spondylitis.

The CDR3 region is CSAKGMENQPQHF. The DNA of the CDR3 is TGCAGTGCTAAGGGAATGGAAAATCAGCCCCAGCATTTT. The chain joins TRBV20-1 to TRBJ1-5; D ambiguous. Germline V lookup: CDR1 DFQATT, CDR2 SNEGSKA (reference sequence). Trimming removed 4 bases from V and 4 bases from J, with 11 bases in between. There are 13 residues in the CDR3.